A single sample gave rise to the 32 T cell receptor beta chains below, sequenced in a study of blood T cell repertoires in COVID-19 (TCRdb year 2020). Library generation was performed with the immunoSEQ multiplex PCR assay. TCRdb re-hosts the immuneACCESS table, in-frame sequences only. Its copies lack some clones; in the studies checked, an unresolved V gene accounts for under half of them, and the cause for the rest is not known. Within this sample are approximately 300,000 clones, with around nine tenths of them counted one time only. 11% of the sample comes from the top ten. The sequencing input was peripheral blood. Receptors were obtained from a woman aged 25 to 45 with COVID-19, enrolled during active disease.

This sequence joins TRBV29-1 and TRBJ2-1; 8 bases are a match to TRBD1. The V and J ends lost 7 bases and 5 bases, in that order; junction bases with no gene match: 1. The CDR3 runs 11 residues. Looked up from germline, CDR1 is SQVTM and CDR2 is ANQGSEA. The CDR3 DNA follows: TGCAGCGGACAGGGGAACAATGAGCAGTTCTTC. Encoded protein: CSGQGNNEQFF.

This chain joins TRBV5-6 and TRBJ2-1; D is unresolved. The germline gives CDR1 SGHDT, CDR2 YYEEEE. Trimming removed 3 bases from V and 7 bases from J, with 11 bases in between. CDR3 length equals 13 residues. Here the CDR3 DNA reads TGTGCCAGCAGCTCTACTTTAGAAAATGAGCAGTTCTTC. It codes for CASSSTLENEQFF.

The gene calls are TRBV30 and TRBJ1-4; tentatively, D is TRBD1 (6 bases). Germline V gives CDR1 GTSNPN, CDR2 SVGIG (reference sequence). This CDR3 spans 16 amino acids. V lost 2 bases and J lost 6, with 19 bases in between. In DNA, the CDR3 is TGTGCCTGGAGTACGAAAACAGGGATTTTTGATGAAAAACTGTTTTTT. Residues: CAWSTKTGIFDEKLFF.

V is TRBV9 and J is TRBJ2-1; weak D call: TRBD1 (6 bases). The germline V gene has CDR1 SGDLS and CDR2 YYNGEE. The CDR3 is 21 residues long. V was pared by 4 bases and J by 0 bases, with 29 bases between. Written as DNA, the CDR3 is TGTGCCAGCAGCACGAACGACCAAGGCCCCACAGGGTGGAGCTCCTACAATGAGCAGTTCTTC. The encoded protein is CASSTNDQGPTGWSSYNEQFF.

The J gene is TRBJ2-3, the V gene TRBV4-1, with 10 bases identical to TRBD2. The junction had 3 bases not matched to a gene; V was cut back by 4 bases and J by 2 bases. There are 15 residues in the CDR3. The V gene's germline CDR1 is MGHRA and CDR2 YSYEKL. The DNA for the CDR3 is TGCGCCAGCAGCCGGCTAGCGGGAGTCACAGATACGCAGTATTTT. As protein: CASSRLAGVTDTQYF.

This chain links TRBV6-5 with TRBJ2-7; the D gene is possibly TRBD2 (6 bases). The ends were cut back, 8 bases at V and 5 bases at J, with 10 bases in the middle. The CDR3 has 11 residues. From germline, CDR1 is MNHEY and CDR2 SVGAGI. The DNA for the CDR3 is TGTGCCAGCGGGCGGGACGACGAGCAGTACTTC. This codes for CASGRDDEQYF.

V is TRBV15 and J is TRBJ1-2; 9 bases match TRBD1. The V gene end was trimmed by 3 bases and the J gene end by 2 bases; junction bases not matched to a gene: 4. Germline values: CDR1 LNHNV, CDR2 YYDKDF (reference sequence). CDR3 length: 15 amino acids. DNA of the CDR3: TGTGCCACCAGCAGGCCCGGGACAGGGAACTATGGCTACACCTTC. Protein product: CATSRPGTGNYGYTF.

The rearrangement joins TRBV5-1 to TRBJ2-3, with 7 bases fitting TRBD2. The CDR3 spans 15 residues. From germline, CDR1 is SGHRS and CDR2 YFSETQ. V was pared by 1 base and J by 3 bases, with 5 bases of the junction left unmatched. The CDR3 DNA follows: TGCGCCAGCAGCTTGTCCCAGCGGGAAACAGATACGCAGTATTTT. Translating gives CASSLSQRETDTQYF.

The count of this clone is one. The V call is TRBV4-3, the J call TRBJ1-1; a weak D match, TRBD1 (6 bases). The CDR3 spans 12 residues. Trimming removed 3 bases at V and 7 bases at J, with 9 bases between. CDR1 and CDR2 (germline): LGHNA, YSLEER. CDR3 bases: TGCGCCAGCAGCCAGACAGGTTATGAAGCTTTCTTT. This gives the protein CASSQTGYEAFF.

J is TRBJ2-2 and V is TRBV28, with 9 bases fitting TRBD1. V lost 7 bases to trimming and J lost 6 bases; unmatched junction nucleotides: 3. Germline V gene lookup returns CDR1 MDHEN and CDR2 SYDVKM. The CDR3 runs to 13 residues. The CDR3 reads CASTRTGAGELFF. The CDR3 region has the DNA TGTGCCAGCACCAGGACAGGGGCCGGGGAGCTGTTTTTT. The entire variable domain, with the rest obtained from reference TRBV28 and TRBJ2-2, is as follows: DVKVTQSSRYLVKRTGEKVFLECVQDMDHENMFWYRQDPGLGLRLIYFSYDVKMKEKGDIPEGYSVSREKKERFSLILESASTNQTSMYLCASTRTGAGELFFGEGSRLTVL.

This clone has a handful of counts. The chain couples TRBV6-2 or TRBV6-3 to TRBJ2-7; D possibly corresponds to TRBD1 (7 bases). The germline V gene encodes CDR1 MNHEY and CDR2 SVGEGT. Deletions cut 0 bases from V and 2 bases from J, with 14 bases between. The CDR3 spans 16 residues. CDR3 coding DNA: TGTGCCAGCAGTTACTCAGCCGCGGGACAGCCCTACGAGCAGTACTTC. Encoded protein: CASSYSAAGQPYEQYF.

The CDR3 DNA reads as TGTGCCACCAGTGATGCCTCCGGGACTAGCCCAGAGACCCAGTACTTC. Translation: CATSDASGTSPETQYF. The rearrangement links TRBV24-1 to TRBJ2-5, with 9 bases matching TRBD2. Germline V gene lookup returns CDR1 KGHDR and CDR2 SFDVKD. This CDR3 is 16 amino acids long. J lost 4 bases, V lost 3 bases, and 8 bases had no gene match.

The chain couples TRBV11-1 to TRBJ2-2, with unresolved D. The germline V gene encodes CDR1 SGHAT and CDR2 FQDESV (reference sequence). The V end was cut by 5 bases, the J end by 6 bases, with 16 bases between. The CDR3 spans 15 residues. CDR3 protein: CASSAPRSTAGELFF. The CDR3 DNA reads as TGTGCCAGCAGCGCCCCCCGGAGTACGGCCGGGGAGCTGTTTTTT.

V usage is TRBV7-8 and J usage is TRBJ1-2; maybe TRBD1 (6 bases). This CDR3 has 13 amino acids. Germline loops: CDR1 SGHVS, CDR2 FQNEAQ. V was pared by 4 bases and J by 4 bases, with 10 bases between. CDR3 DNA: TGTGCCAGCAGCTCCGGGACAACCTATGGCTACACCTTC. Encoded protein: CASSSGTTYGYTF.

As to this clone: Since no conserved phenylalanine or tryptophan closes the CDR3, a read error is the likely cause. No DNA is shown, since the ends of the CDR3 on it are uncertain; the CDR3 is the one TCRdb lists. The chain is built from TRBV7-9 and TRBJ1-2. CDR1 and CDR2 (germline): SEHNR, FQNEAQ (reference sequence). The CDR3 totals 12 residues, both ends included. CDR3 region: CASSLGEGPEDG.

This rearrangement joins TRBV27 to TRBJ2-5, with a weak D call TRBD2 (6 bases). Trimming pared 9 bases from V and 4 bases from J, leaving 21 bases between. CDR3 size: 15 residues. The V gene's germline CDR1 is MNHEY and CDR2 SMNVEV (reference sequence). The CDR3 region is CASGIWGLNRETQYF. CDR3 nucleotide sequence: TGTGCCAGTGGAATCTGGGGACTGAACAGAGAGACCCAGTACTTC.

The chain links TRBV4-2 to TRBJ2-7; 9 nucleotides agree with TRBD2. Trimming took 1 base from V and 3 from J; bases not matched to a gene: 4. Germline CDR1 is LGHNA and CDR2 is YNFKEQ. The CDR3 loop spans 15 amino acids. The chain's CDR3 is CASSQAQTSGYEQYF. DNA for the CDR3: TGTGCCAGCAGCCAAGCCCAGACTAGCGGCTACGAGCAGTACTTC.

V gene TRBV5-5 combines with J gene TRBJ1-1; D is ambiguous. V gave up 4 bases and J gave up 3 bases, with 16 bases separating them. The CDR3 runs 15 residues. CDR1 is SGHKS, CDR2 YYEKEE, per germline (reference sequence). The CDR3 coding sequence is TGTGCCAGCAGCCAGCCGGGGTCCGGGGACACTGAAGCTTTCTTT. It specifies CASSQPGSGDTEAFF.

This clone is a singleton in its sample. The rearrangement uses TRBV9 and TRBJ2-1; 9 nucleotides match TRBD1. V lost 4 bases to trimming and J lost 9 bases; unmatched junction nucleotides: 11. Germline V gene sequence: CDR1 SGDLS, CDR2 YYNGEE. The CDR3 has 15 residues. CDR3 residues: CASSSGQGTISEQFF. DNA of the CDR3: TGTGCCAGCAGCTCGGGACAGGGCACGATTAGTGAGCAGTTCTTC. Looking up the rest from reference TRBV9 and TRBJ2-1 gives the full variable domain: DSGVTQTPKHLITATGQRVTLRCSPRSGDLSVYWYQQSLDQGLQFLIQYYNGEERAKGNILERFSAQQFPDLHSELNLSSLELGDSALYFCASSSGQGTISEQFFGPGTRLTVL.

This chain connects TRBV13 to TRBJ1-2; TRBD1 aligns across 7 bases. CDR3 length: 16 amino acids. J was trimmed by 4 bases and V by 5 bases; bases with no gene match: 13. Germline V gene data show CDR1 as PRHDT and CDR2 as FYEKMQ (reference sequence). The CDR3 is CASSKPAQGGGYGYTF. DNA of the CDR3: TGTGCCAGCAGCAAACCCGCCCAGGGGGGTGGCTATGGCTACACCTTC.

The chain recombines TRBV7-2 with TRBJ2-7, with D uncertain. Germline V gene lookup returns CDR1 SGHTA and CDR2 FQGNSA. Between the trimmed V and J ends, which lost 4 bases and 0 bases, there was a span of 10 bases. The CDR3 has 14 residues. The DNA for the CDR3 is TGTGCCAGCAGCTACCGCCCGGGCTCCTACGAGCAGTACTTC. Amino acid sequence: CASSYRPGSYEQYF. Using reference TRBV7-2 and TRBJ2-7 for the parts outside the CDR3, the full variable domain is GAGVSQSPSNKVTEKGKDVELRCDPISGHTALYWYRQSLGQGLEFLIYFQGNSAPDKSGLPSDRFSAERTGGSVSTLTIQRTQQEDSAVYLCASSYRPGSYEQYFGPGTRLTVT.

V gene TRBV30 combines with J gene TRBJ2-1, with D possibly being TRBD2 (6 bases). Per the germline V gene, CDR1 is GTSNPN and CDR2 is SVGIG (reference sequence). This CDR3 is built from 12 residues. Between the trimmed V and J ends, which lost 3 bases and 5 bases, there was a span of 8 bases. The DNA of the CDR3 is TGTGCCTGGAGGGACTACCACAATGAGCAGTTCTTC. It specifies CAWRDYHNEQFF.

This sequence joins TRBV7-9 and TRBJ1-3; tentatively, D is TRBD1 (5 bases). CDR1 is SEHNR and CDR2 is FQNEAQ in the germline V gene (reference sequence). Trimming left V 1 base short and J 0 bases short, with 7 bases between. The CDR3 extends over 15 amino acids. CDR3 region: CASSLETGSGNTIYF. In DNA, the CDR3 is TGTGCCAGCAGCTTAGAAACAGGCTCTGGAAACACCATATATTTT. The full variable domain, its missing parts supplied by reference TRBV7-9 and TRBJ1-3, is DTGVSQNPRHKITKRGQNVTFRCDPISEHNRLYWYRQTLGQGPEFLTYFQNEAQLEKSRLLSDRFSAERPKGSFSTLEIQRTEQGDSAMYLCASSLETGSGNTIYFGEGSWLTVV.

The chain links TRBV11-3 to TRBJ2-1, with TRBD2 identical over 8 bases. V shed 1 base and J 3 bases; nucleotides not matched to a gene: 5. Germline V gene data show CDR1 as SGHNT and CDR2 as YENEEA. CDR3 length: 16 amino acids. The CDR3 DNA reads TGTGCCAGCAGCTTAGTGGCGGGAGGTATCTACAATGAGCAGTTCTTC. Its protein is CASSLVAGGIYNEQFF.

This chain joins TRBV4-3 and TRBJ2-5; D is possibly TRBD2 (6 bases). The CDR3 runs 16 residues. Trimming stripped 1 base from V and 0 bases from J, with 12 bases between. Germline CDR1 is LGHNA and CDR2 is YSLEER. CDR3 loop: CASSQGQDYDQETQYF. For the CDR3, the DNA is TGCGCCAGCAGCCAAGGTCAGGACTATGACCAAGAGACCCAGTACTTC.

DNA for the CDR3: TGTGCCAGCAGCCCCCTCCCGACAGGGCGGCCCCAGCATTTT. It codes for CASSPLPTGRPQHF. This chain joins TRBV7-2 and TRBJ1-5; TRBD1 matches at 7 bases. The J segment lost 9 bases and the V segment lost 5 bases, leaving 10 bases of the junction unmatched. The CDR3 is made up of 14 amino acids. CDR1 and CDR2 from the germline V gene are SGHTA and FQGNSA.

This clone was observed a single time. The chain has TRBV27 and TRBJ2-1, with a weak D call TRBD2 (6 bases). Germline V gene data show CDR1 as MNHEY and CDR2 as SMNVEV (reference sequence). The CDR3 covers 15 residues. Trimming cost V 5 bases and J 0 bases, with 11 bases left between them. CDR3 loop: CASSLSSASYNEQFF. The CDR3 DNA is TGTGCCAGCAGTCTTTCTAGCGCCTCCTACAATGAGCAGTTCTTC.

The V gene is TRBV11-2, the J gene TRBJ1-6; D unresolved. Trimming removed 8 bases from V and 7 bases from J, with 12 bases in between. Germline-derived CDR1 and CDR2 are SGHAT and FQNNGV. The CDR3 loop spans 13 amino acids. The CDR3 sequence: CASSGPGNSPLHF. The CDR3, as DNA: TGTGCCAGCTCTGGGCCAGGAAATTCACCCCTCCACTTT.

There are a few counts of this clone. This rearrangement joins TRBV3-1 (or the pseudogene TRBV3-2) to TRBJ1-2, with TRBD1 matching 9 bases. The CDR3 length is 16 residues. V trimming: 3 bases; J trimming: 6 bases; junction bases outside the gene matches: 11. Germline loops: CDR1 LGHDT, CDR2 YNNKEL (reference sequence). The CDR3 sequence is CASSHLTGTGRDGYTF. The CDR3 DNA is TGTGCCAGCAGCCACCTTACCGGGACAGGGAGAGATGGCTACACCTTC.

The chain has TRBV6-5 and TRBJ2-7; TRBD1 might be the D (5 bases). The CDR3 covers 14 residues. The germline V gene encodes CDR1 MNHEY and CDR2 SVGAGI. The germline V and J ends were trimmed by 7 bases and 3 bases, with 16 bases remaining between them. CDR3 DNA sequence: TGTGCCAGCAAAGACAGCACGGTTTACTACGAGCAGTACTTC. It translates to CASKDSTVYYEQYF.

This rearrangement joins TRBV5-1 to TRBJ2-3; TRBD1 might be the D (6 bases). Between the trimmed V and J ends, which lost 4 bases and 3 bases, there was a span of 9 bases. CDR3 size: 13 residues. Germline V gene lookup returns CDR1 SGHRS and CDR2 YFSETQ. In nucleotides, the CDR3 is TGCGCCAGCAGCGGGACACTAACAGATACGCAGTATTTT. It yields the protein CASSGTLTDTQYF.

This chain joins TRBV14 and TRBJ2-7; D is possibly TRBD2 (6 bases). CDR1 is SGHDN and CDR2 is FVKESK in the germline V gene. Between the trimmed V and J ends, which lost 0 bases and 0 bases, there was a span of 12 bases. CDR3 size: 16 residues. The CDR3 protein is CASSQEGGLLSYEQYF. The CDR3 DNA sequence: TGTGCCAGCAGCCAAGAAGGAGGGCTACTCTCCTACGAGCAGTACTTC.